This TCR beta chain was captured in a study of metastatic and nonmetastatic thyroid tumors. Each patient came to thyroid surgery without any prior treatment (of any kind). TCRdb recomputed clones from the PCR reads via MiXCR. The sample holds around 50,000 clones, almost 30% seen once. Trimming removed 3 bases at V and 0 bases at J, with 11 bases between. From germline, CDR1 is LNHNV and CDR2 YYDKDF (reference sequence). CDR3 length equals 15 residues. This rearrangement joins TRBV15 to TRBJ1-2; unclear D gene. This sequence originates from a female donor with papillary thyroid cancer or a benign thyroid nodule (not recorded which). Some clones in this sample may be carry-over from other donors' samples. The sample consisted of blood. The CDR3 DNA sequence: TGTGCCACCAGCAGTATAGAAGTACCTAACTATGGCTACACCTTC. It codes for CATSSIEVPNYGYTF.